Listed below are T cell receptor beta chains from one sample, sequenced in a study of blood T cell repertoires in COVID-19. Here immunoSEQ multiplex PCR was the method, and the copy in TCRdb shows in-frame clones only, minus some. The data hold some 250,000 clones, with around three quarters observed a single time. The specimen was peripheral blood. The receptors derive from an elderly woman with acute or convalescent COVID-19. CDR3s include the opening cysteine and the closing phenylalanine or tryptophan. Each record gives: clone size, V gene, D gene, J gene, CDR3 DNA, CDR3 protein. D genes are given only for firm matches. Clone size appears in some rows only: once, few, many, or a class for an expanded clone.

clone size: NA; V gene: TRBV12-3/TRBV12-4; D gene: TRBD1; J gene: TRBJ1-2; CDR3 DNA: TGTGCCAGCAGCACACAGGGGAACTATGGCTACACCTTC; CDR3 protein: CASSTQGNYGYTF
clone size: NA; V gene: TRBV29-1; D gene: TRBD1; J gene: TRBJ1-2; CDR3 DNA: TGCAGCGTTCCGGGACAGGGGAACTATGGCTACACCTTC; CDR3 protein: CSVPGQGNYGYTF
clone size: NA; V gene: TRBV5-1; D gene: NA; J gene: TRBJ1-5; CDR3 DNA: TGCGCCAGCAGCTTGGAGGGGGTCTGGAATCAGCCCCAGCATTTT; CDR3 protein: CASSLEGVWNQPQHF
clone size: NA; V gene: TRBV4-3; D gene: NA; J gene: TRBJ2-7; CDR3 DNA: TGCGCCAGCAGCCAAGATCTTAGCAGCTACGAGCAGTACTTC; CDR3 protein: CASSQDLSSYEQYF
clone size: NA; V gene: TRBV10-3; D gene: NA; J gene: TRBJ2-5; CDR3 DNA: TGTGCCATCTCCCACGGGGGGCCTGGTGAGAAGACCCAGTACTTC; CDR3 protein: CAISHGGPGEKTQYF
clone size: NA; V gene: TRBV9; D gene: TRBD2; J gene: TRBJ2-3; CDR3 DNA: TGTGCCAGCAGCGGTGACTGGCTTAGCGAGGGAGGGGCGCAGTATTTT; CDR3 protein: CASSGDWLSEGGAQYF
clone size: NA; V gene: TRBV4-3; D gene: NA; J gene: TRBJ1-2; CDR3 DNA: TGCGCCAGCAGCCAAGATGGCTCACCCCGCTATGGCTACACCTTC; CDR3 protein: CASSQDGSPRYGYTF
clone size: NA; V gene: TRBV28; D gene: NA; J gene: TRBJ1-6; CDR3 DNA: TGTGCCAGCAGCCCGGACAGATATAATTCACCCCTCCACTTT; CDR3 protein: CASSPDRYNSPLHF
clone size: NA; V gene: TRBV18; D gene: NA; J gene: TRBJ1-4; CDR3 DNA: TGTGCCAGCTCACCAGGCAGGGATGAAAAACTGTTTTTT; CDR3 protein: CASSPGRDEKLFF
clone size: NA; V gene: TRBV15; D gene: TRBD1; J gene: TRBJ1-2; CDR3 DNA: TGTGCCACCAGCAGGCCCGGGACAGGGGATTTCTATGGCTACACCTTC; CDR3 protein: CATSRPGTGDFYGYTF
clone size: NA; V gene: TRBV2; D gene: TRBD2; J gene: TRBJ2-1; CDR3 DNA: TGTGCCAGCAGCCCGGGACTATCGGGTTTCCAGCAGTTCTTC; CDR3 protein: CASSPGLSGFQQFF
clone size: NA; V gene: TRBV19; D gene: NA; J gene: TRBJ2-7; CDR3 DNA: TGTGCCAGTAGTATAGGGGGAGAGGGCTCCTACGAGCAGTACTTC; CDR3 protein: CASSIGGEGSYEQYF
clone size: NA; V gene: TRBV19; D gene: NA; J gene: TRBJ2-7; CDR3 DNA: TGTGCCAGTAGTCCGAGGACAGCTGGGAGCTCCTACGAGCAGTACTTC; CDR3 protein: CASSPRTAGSSYEQYF
clone size: NA; V gene: TRBV5-1; D gene: TRBD2; J gene: TRBJ2-1; CDR3 DNA: TGCGCCAGCAGCTCCAACCTACTAGCGGGAGGCGAGCAGTTCTTC; CDR3 protein: CASSSNLLAGGEQFF
clone size: NA; V gene: TRBV5-8; D gene: NA; J gene: TRBJ1-2; CDR3 DNA: TGTGCCAGCAGCTGGCGGGGTACAGGAGACTCCGACTATGGCTACACCTTC; CDR3 protein: CASSWRGTGDSDYGYTF
clone size: NA; V gene: TRBV5-4; D gene: TRBD1; J gene: TRBJ2-7; CDR3 DNA: TGTGCCAGCAGAGACGGACAGGGGCGCGGCGAGCAGTACTTC; CDR3 protein: CASRDGQGRGEQYF
clone size: NA; V gene: TRBV6-1; D gene: NA; J gene: TRBJ1-4; CDR3 DNA: TGTGCCAGCAGTGACAGGGGAGTTGGTGAAAAACTGTTTTTT; CDR3 protein: CASSDRGVGEKLFF
clone size: NA; V gene: TRBV27; D gene: TRBD1; J gene: TRBJ1-1; CDR3 DNA: TGTGCCAGCAGTTTACGCCGGGACAGGGCCACTGAAGCTTTCTTT; CDR3 protein: CASSLRRDRATEAFF
clone size: NA; V gene: TRBV10-2; D gene: TRBD1; J gene: TRBJ2-7; CDR3 DNA: TGCGCCAGCACCTCAAACAGGGGGCGGTACGAGCAGTACTTC; CDR3 protein: CASTSNRGRYEQYF
clone size: NA; V gene: TRBV2; D gene: TRBD1; J gene: TRBJ1-3; CDR3 DNA: TGTGCCAGCAGCGCCCGGGACAGGGGGCCTGGAAACACCATATATTTT; CDR3 protein: CASSARDRGPGNTIYF
clone size: NA; V gene: TRBV9; D gene: TRBD1; J gene: TRBJ2-7; CDR3 DNA: TGTGCCAGCAGCGCTGGACAGGGTTTCCACGAGCAGTACTTC; CDR3 protein: CASSAGQGFHEQYF
clone size: NA; V gene: TRBV2; D gene: NA; J gene: TRBJ2-6; CDR3 DNA: TGTGCCAGCAGGGAATTAGGAGGGTTAGGGGCCAACGTCCTGACTTTC; CDR3 protein: CASRELGGLGANVLTF
clone size: many; V gene: TRBV7-8; D gene: TRBD1; J gene: TRBJ1-5; CDR3 DNA: TGTGCCAGCAGCCAGACAGGGGTGAATCAGCCCCAGCATTTT; CDR3 protein: CASSQTGVNQPQHF
clone size: few; V gene: TRBV4-3; D gene: NA; J gene: TRBJ1-4; CDR3 DNA: TGCGCCAGCAGCCAAGATCTATCCCAGGGGTCTGAAAAACTGTTTTTT; CDR3 protein: CASSQDLSQGSEKLFF
clone size: once; V gene: TRBV11-3; D gene: NA; J gene: TRBJ2-6; CDR3 DNA: TGTGCCAGCAGCTTTGGCAGGGTCTCTGGGGCCAACGTCCTGACTTTC; CDR3 protein: CASSFGRVSGANVLTF
clone size: NA; V gene: TRBV7-2; D gene: NA; J gene: TRBJ1-2; CDR3 DNA: TGTGCCAGCAGTCGGACAGTCGCTAACTATGGCTACACCTTC; CDR3 protein: CASSRTVANYGYTF
clone size: NA; V gene: TRBV6-5; D gene: NA; J gene: TRBJ1-2; CDR3 DNA: TGTGCCAGCAGTTCCTACAGGGATGGCTACACCTTC; CDR3 protein: CASSSYRDGYTF
clone size: NA; V gene: TRBV9; D gene: TRBD2; J gene: TRBJ2-1; CDR3 DNA: TGTGCCAGCAGCGCTCATAGCGGGACCTTTTACAATGAGCAGTTCTTC; CDR3 protein: CASSAHSGTFYNEQFF
clone size: NA; V gene: TRBV19; D gene: NA; J gene: TRBJ1-4; CDR3 DNA: TGTGCCAGTAGTATATTCGAAAAGGCTCGGGGTATGGTTAATGAAAAACTGTTTTTT; CDR3 protein: CASSIFEKARGMVNEKLFF
clone size: NA; V gene: TRBV5-4; D gene: NA; J gene: TRBJ1-2; CDR3 DNA: TGTGCCAGCAGCTTGGAATTGGCAGACTATGGCTACACCTTC; CDR3 protein: CASSLELADYGYTF
clone size: NA; V gene: TRBV4-2; D gene: NA; J gene: TRBJ2-3; CDR3 DNA: TGTGCCAGCAGCCAAGATTATCCCGGGGACTCGGGGTGGTCAGATACGCAGTATTTT; CDR3 protein: CASSQDYPGDSGWSDTQYF
clone size: NA; V gene: TRBV12-3/TRBV12-4; D gene: NA; J gene: TRBJ1-5; CDR3 DNA: TGTGCCAGCAGTGCAGCGAATCAGCCCCAGCATTTT; CDR3 protein: CASSAANQPQHF
clone size: NA; V gene: TRBV7-7; D gene: TRBD1; J gene: TRBJ1-2; CDR3 DNA: TGTGCCAGCAGCTTCAGACAGGGCGAGACCCTCTATGGCTACACCTTC; CDR3 protein: CASSFRQGETLYGYTF
clone size: few; V gene: TRBV29-1; D gene: TRBD2; J gene: TRBJ2-7; CDR3 DNA: TGCAGCGTCACCGGGACTAGCGCTTCCTACGAGCAGTACTTC; CDR3 protein: CSVTGTSASYEQYF
clone size: few; V gene: TRBV6-5; D gene: TRBD1; J gene: TRBJ1-3; CDR3 DNA: TGTGCCAGCAGGAGGACAGGGGCTGGAAACACCATATATTTT; CDR3 protein: CASRRTGAGNTIYF
clone size: NA; V gene: TRBV4-1; D gene: TRBD1; J gene: TRBJ1-5; CDR3 DNA: TGCGCCAGCAGCCACGCCGGTGGACAGGGACTCAATCAGCCCCAGCATTTT; CDR3 protein: CASSHAGGQGLNQPQHF
clone size: NA; V gene: TRBV3-1/TRBV3-2; D gene: TRBD1; J gene: TRBJ1-2; CDR3 DNA: TGTGCCAGCAGCCCGACAGGGGGTTCCTATGGCTACACCTTC; CDR3 protein: CASSPTGGSYGYTF
clone size: NA; V gene: TRBV3-1/TRBV3-2; D gene: TRBD1; J gene: TRBJ2-3; CDR3 DNA: TGTGCCAGCAGCCAAGATGGCAGGGGGCGAACAGATACGCAGTATTTT; CDR3 protein: CASSQDGRGRTDTQYF
clone size: NA; V gene: TRBV6-2/TRBV6-3; D gene: NA; J gene: TRBJ1-2; CDR3 DNA: TGTGCCAGCAGTTACTCGAGACAGAACTATGGCTACACCTTC; CDR3 protein: CASSYSRQNYGYTF
clone size: NA; V gene: TRBV7-3; D gene: NA; J gene: TRBJ1-4; CDR3 DNA: TGTGCCAGCAGCCCGGCCTGCTCCCAGGGGGAAAAACTGTTTTTT; CDR3 protein: CASSPACSQGEKLFF
clone size: many; V gene: TRBV7-3; D gene: NA; J gene: TRBJ2-3; CDR3 DNA: TGTGCCAGCAGCCCGGCAGTCGTAGCAGGGTTTGATACGCAGTATTTT; CDR3 protein: CASSPAVVAGFDTQYF
clone size: NA; V gene: TRBV19; D gene: NA; J gene: TRBJ1-2; CDR3 DNA: TGTGCCAGTAGTAGCAGCGCTAACTATGGCTACACCTTC; CDR3 protein: CASSSSANYGYTF
clone size: NA; V gene: TRBV2; D gene: TRBD1; J gene: TRBJ1-1; CDR3 DNA: TGTGCCAGCAGTGATCAGAGGACAGGGGGAACTGAAGCTTTCTTT; CDR3 protein: CASSDQRTGGTEAFF
clone size: NA; V gene: TRBV19; D gene: TRBD2; J gene: TRBJ2-1; CDR3 DNA: TGTGCCAGTAGAGGAAAGGGGACTAGCGCCCTTCCTACCTACAATGAGCAGTTCTTC; CDR3 protein: CASRGKGTSALPTYNEQFF
clone size: NA; V gene: TRBV6-5; D gene: NA; J gene: TRBJ2-1; CDR3 DNA: TGTGCCAGCGGGGAGAACTCCTACAATGAGCAGTTCTTC; CDR3 protein: CASGENSYNEQFF
clone size: NA; V gene: TRBV4-2; D gene: NA; J gene: TRBJ2-2; CDR3 DNA: TGTGCCAGCAGCCAGGAATTCGGGTTTAGGACCGGGGAGCTGTTTTTT; CDR3 protein: CASSQEFGFRTGELFF
clone size: NA; V gene: TRBV5-1; D gene: TRBD1; J gene: TRBJ2-5; CDR3 DNA: TGCGCCAGCAGCTTGGGCGTCCGGGACAGGGGATGGGAGACCCAGTACTTC; CDR3 protein: CASSLGVRDRGWETQYF
clone size: NA; V gene: TRBV6-5; D gene: TRBD2; J gene: TRBJ2-2; CDR3 DNA: TGTGCCAGCAGTACCGGCGGGGGGACCGGGGAGCTGTTTTTT; CDR3 protein: CASSTGGGTGELFF
clone size: few; V gene: TRBV6-5; D gene: TRBD1; J gene: TRBJ2-7; CDR3 DNA: TGTGCCAGCAGTACTTACCGGGACAGGGGCTACGAGCAGTACTTC; CDR3 protein: CASSTYRDRGYEQYF
clone size: NA; V gene: TRBV10-3; D gene: NA; J gene: TRBJ1-1; CDR3 DNA: TGTGCCATCAGCCGAATTGAGGGATTGTACACTGAAGCTTTCTTT; CDR3 protein: CAISRIEGLYTEAFF
clone size: NA; V gene: TRBV6-6; D gene: TRBD2; J gene: TRBJ2-7; CDR3 DNA: TGTGCCAGCAGCCGACTAGCGGGAGTACTGAGCCCCAGGGAGCAGTACTTC; CDR3 protein: CASSRLAGVLSPREQYF
clone size: NA; V gene: TRBV5-5; D gene: NA; J gene: TRBJ2-6; CDR3 DNA: TGTGCCAGCAGCTTGAGCGGGACAAACTCTGGGGCCAACGTCCTGACTTTC; CDR3 protein: CASSLSGTNSGANVLTF
clone size: NA; V gene: TRBV5-4; D gene: NA; J gene: TRBJ2-5; CDR3 DNA: TGTGCCAGCAGCTTGGCTGGGGGGGAGACCCAGTACTTC; CDR3 protein: CASSLAGGETQYF
clone size: NA; V gene: TRBV15; D gene: NA; J gene: TRBJ1-4; CDR3 DNA: TGTGCCACCAGCAGAGGACAGGCTGCAACTAATGAAAAACTGTTTTTT; CDR3 protein: CATSRGQAATNEKLFF